Listed below are T cell receptor beta chains from one sample, sequenced in a study of metastatic and nonmetastatic thyroid tumors. MiXCR reprocessed the PCR reads for TCRdb. The sample lists around 16,000 clones, 25% occurring once. The source material was blood. These receptors were collected from a male donor with papillary thyroid cancer or a benign thyroid nodule (not recorded which). Some clones in this sample may be carry-over from other donors' samples. CDR3s include the opening cysteine and the closing phenylalanine or tryptophan. D genes are given only for firm matches. The size entry is marked missing in some rows and otherwise reads once, few, many or a size class.

clone_size	v_call	j_call	d_call	cdr3_length	cdr3_aa	cdr3_nt
medium-sized	TRBV20-1	TRBJ1-1	TRBD1	14	CSAGEVTGGDAAFF	TGCAGTGCTGGAGAGGTTACAGGGGGCGATGCAGCTTTCTTT
many	TRBV6-4	TRBJ2-5	.	15	CATSPQGGIQETQYF	TGTGCCACAAGCCCCCAGGGGGGAATTCAAGAGACCCAGTACTTC
many	TRBV12-3/TRBV12-4	TRBJ2-1	TRBD2	15	CASRTSGGRYNEQFF	TGTGCCAGCAGGACTAGCGGAGGGAGATACAATGAGCAGTTCTTC
medium-sized	TRBV20-1	TRBJ1-5	.	14	CSAREGGQNQPQHF	TGCAGTGCTAGAGAGGGGGGACAAAATCAGCCCCAGCATTTT
medium-sized	TRBV4-1	TRBJ1-1	TRBD1	15	CASSQEGGGNTEAFF	TGCGCCAGCAGCCAAGAAGGGGGCGGGAACACTGAAGCTTTCTTT
medium-sized	TRBV11-2	TRBJ1-2	.	13	CASSTGPREGYTF	TGTGCCAGCAGCACTGGACCCAGGGAGGGCTACACCTTC
many	TRBV19	TRBJ1-3	.	16	CASSIGGRGFGNTIYF	TGTGCCAGTAGTATAGGTGGCAGGGGTTTCGGAAACACCATATATTTT
.	TRBV20-1	TRBJ2-1	TRBD2	14	CSAEPSGARNEQFF	TGCAGTGCAGAACCTAGCGGGGCTCGCAATGAGCAGTTCTTC
medium-sized	TRBV6-5	TRBJ1-2	TRBD1	15	CASSYSIRQGLGYTF	TGTGCCAGCAGTTACTCGATAAGACAGGGTCTTGGCTACACCTTC
many	TRBV7-9	TRBJ2-1	.	15	CASSQGDSPYNEQFF	TGTGCCAGCAGCCAAGGGGATTCCCCCTACAATGAGCAGTTCTTC
.	TRBV6-2/TRBV6-3	TRBJ1-1	.	13	CATFTEGDTEAFF	TGTGCCACTTTTACAGAGGGGGACACTGAAGCTTTCTTT
many	TRBV18	TRBJ1-3	.	14	CASSSQSSGNTIYF	TGTGCCAGCTCATCGCAATCCTCTGGAAACACCATATATTTT